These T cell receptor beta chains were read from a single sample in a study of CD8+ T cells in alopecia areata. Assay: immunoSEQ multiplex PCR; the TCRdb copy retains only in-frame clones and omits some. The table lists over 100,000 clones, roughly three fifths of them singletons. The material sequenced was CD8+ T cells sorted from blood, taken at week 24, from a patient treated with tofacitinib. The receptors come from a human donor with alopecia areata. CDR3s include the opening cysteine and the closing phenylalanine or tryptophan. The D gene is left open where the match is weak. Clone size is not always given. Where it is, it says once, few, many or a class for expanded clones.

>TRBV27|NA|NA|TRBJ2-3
TGTGCCAGCAGTCCTATTAGCACAGATACGCAGTATTTT
CASSPISTDTQYF
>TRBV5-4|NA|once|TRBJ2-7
TGTGCCAGCAGCTTGAGCGACGACGAGCAGTACTTC
CASSLSDDEQYF
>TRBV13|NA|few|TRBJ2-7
TGTGCCAGCAGCTCGGGACTGGGGTTTGGGGAGCAGTACTTC
CASSSGLGFGEQYF
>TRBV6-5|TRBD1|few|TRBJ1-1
TGTGCCAGCAGTTACTTAGGACAGGGGATCACTGAAGCTTTCTTT
CASSYLGQGITEAFF
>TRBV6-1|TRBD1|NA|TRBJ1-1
TGTGCCAGCAGTAGCAGGGGGGAAGCGACTGAAGCTTTCTTT
CASSSRGEATEAFF
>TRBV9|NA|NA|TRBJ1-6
TGTGCCAGCAGCGCGAAAAATTCACCCCTCCACTTT
CASSAKNSPLHF
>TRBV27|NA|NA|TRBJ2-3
TGTGCCAGCAGCCCAAGGGGGGATACGCAGTATTTT
CASSPRGDTQYF
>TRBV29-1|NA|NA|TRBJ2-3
TGCAGCTCCGTTGGGGGGGCCAACCGCCGCGATACGCAGTATTTT
CSSVGGANRRDTQYF
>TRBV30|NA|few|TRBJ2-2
TGTGCCTGGAGTGTACGGGACCCCCGAACCGGGGAGCTGTTTTTT
CAWSVRDPRTGELFF
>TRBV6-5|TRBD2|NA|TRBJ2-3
TGTGCCAGCAGTTACAGCGGGGGGGCTGGAGATACGCAGTATTTT
CASSYSGGAGDTQYF
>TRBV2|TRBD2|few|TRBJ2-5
TGTGCCAGCAGTTGGACTAGCGGGCAAGAGACCCAGTACTTC
CASSWTSGQETQYF
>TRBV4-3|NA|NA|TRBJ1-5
TGCGCCAGCAGCCAAGAGACCAACAGCGATTTCAATCAGCCCCAGCATTTT
CASSQETNSDFNQPQHF
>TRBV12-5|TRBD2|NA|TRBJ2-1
TGTGCTAGTGGTTTAGGACTAGTCCCCTCCTACAATGAGCAGTTCTTC
CASGLGLVPSYNEQFF
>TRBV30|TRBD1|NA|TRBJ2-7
TGTGCCTGGAGTGGGGACAGGGCCTACGAGCAGTACTTC
CAWSGDRAYEQYF
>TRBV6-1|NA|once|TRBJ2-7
TGTGCCAGCAGTGAAGCGCTTGAGGGATCCTACGAGCAGTACTTC
CASSEALEGSYEQYF
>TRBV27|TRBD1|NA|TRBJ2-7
TGTGCCAGCTCCGGGACAGGTTCCTACGAGCAGTACTTC
CASSGTGSYEQYF
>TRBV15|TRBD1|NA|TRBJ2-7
TGTGCCACCAGCAGAGATCTGGGGACAGCTTACTACGAGCAGTACTTC
CATSRDLGTAYYEQYF
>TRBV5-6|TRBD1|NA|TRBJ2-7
TGTGCCAGCAGCTTGGAAGGGGGCGGCTACGAGCAGTACTTC
CASSLEGGGYEQYF
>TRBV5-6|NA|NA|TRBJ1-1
TGTGCCAGCAGCTTGGGAGGGACACTGAACACTGAAGCTTTCTTT
CASSLGGTLNTEAFF
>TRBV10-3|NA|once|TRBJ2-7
TGTGCCATCAGTGAGGCCTACGAGCAGTACTTC
CAISEAYEQYF
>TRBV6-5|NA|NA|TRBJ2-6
TGTGCCAGCAGTTACGGAGGTGGGGCCAACGTCCTGACTTTC
CASSYGGGANVLTF
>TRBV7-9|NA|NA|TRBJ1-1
TGTGCCAGCAGCTTAGATGGGGCGCCTGAAGCTTTCTTT
CASSLDGAPEAFF
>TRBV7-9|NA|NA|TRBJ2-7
TGTGCCAGCAGCGCGATTTACTACGAGCAGTACTTC
CASSAIYYEQYF
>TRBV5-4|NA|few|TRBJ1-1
TGTGCCAGCAGCTTGACAGCCTCGGGCACTGAAGCTTTCTTT
CASSLTASGTEAFF
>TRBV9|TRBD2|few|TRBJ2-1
TGTGCCAGCAGCGTAGAGGGTAGCGGGGGGAATGAGCAGTTCTTC
CASSVEGSGGNEQFF
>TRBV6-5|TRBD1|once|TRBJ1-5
TGTGCCAGCAGTTACGGACAGGGTCAGCCCCAGCATTTT
CASSYGQGQPQHF
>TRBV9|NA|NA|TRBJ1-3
TGTGCCAGCAGCGTCGAGGGAACTGGAAACACCATATATTTT
CASSVEGTGNTIYF
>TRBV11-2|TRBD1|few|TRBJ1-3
TGTGCCAGCAGCGGGGGACAGACTTATGGAAACACCATATATTTT
CASSGGQTYGNTIYF
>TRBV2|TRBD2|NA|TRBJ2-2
TGTGCCAGCAGTGAAGCGACTAGCTGGACCGGGGAGCTGTTTTTT
CASSEATSWTGELFF
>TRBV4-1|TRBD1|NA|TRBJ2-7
TGCGCCAGCAGCCACGGGACAGGGAGCTCCTACGAGCAGTACTTC
CASSHGTGSSYEQYF
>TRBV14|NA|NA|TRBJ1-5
TGTGCCAGCAGCCATTCCGGGGGCAATCAGCCCCAGCATTTT
CASSHSGGNQPQHF
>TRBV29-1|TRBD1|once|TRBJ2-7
TGCAGCGTTGTGACAGGGCACGAGCAGTACTTC
CSVVTGHEQYF
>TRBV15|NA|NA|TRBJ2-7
TGTGCCACCACCCTAGGAAACGAGCAGTACTTC
CATTLGNEQYF
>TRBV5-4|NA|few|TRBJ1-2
TGTGCCAGCAGCGGCCCGGGGGACTATGGCTACACCTTC
CASSGPGDYGYTF
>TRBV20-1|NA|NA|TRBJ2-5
TGCAGTGTCTGGGTAGAAGAGACCCAGTACTTC
CSVWVEETQYF
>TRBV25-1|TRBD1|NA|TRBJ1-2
TGTGCCAGCAGTGAATCCCGAGGACAGGGGGCTCCAAACTATGGCTACACCTTC
CASSESRGQGAPNYGYTF
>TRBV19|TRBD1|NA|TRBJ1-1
TGTGCCAGTAGTACCTGGACAGGGAACACTGAAGCTTTCTTT
CASSTWTGNTEAFF
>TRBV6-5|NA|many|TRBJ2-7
TGTGCCAGCAGTTACTCGATGGATACAACGGTCCAGCAGTACTTC
CASSYSMDTTVQQYF
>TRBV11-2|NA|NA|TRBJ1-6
TGTGCCAGCAGCTTAGCTACTAATTCACCCCTCCACTTT
CASSLATNSPLHF
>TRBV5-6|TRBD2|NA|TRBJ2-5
TGTGCCAGCACCGGGCAGACGGGAGGTACCCAGTACTTC
CASTGQTGGTQYF
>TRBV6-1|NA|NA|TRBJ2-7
TGTGCCAGCAGTGACAGCTACGAGCAGTACTTC
CASSDSYEQYF
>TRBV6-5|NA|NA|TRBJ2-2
TGTGCCAGCAGTTCCGGATACACCGGGGAGCTGTTTTTT
CASSSGYTGELFF
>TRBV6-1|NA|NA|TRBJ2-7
TGTGCCGGTAGACAGGATCCCTACGAGCAGTACTTC
CAGRQDPYEQYF
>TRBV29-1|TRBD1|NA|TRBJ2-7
TGCAGCGTCCCGGGGCAGGGGGCGGTCGAGCAGTACTTC
CSVPGQGAVEQYF
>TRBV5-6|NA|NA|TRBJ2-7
TGTGCCAGCAGCTTGTCCGGTGGGGAGCAGTACTTC
CASSLSGGEQYF
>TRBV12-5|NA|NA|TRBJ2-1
TGTGCTAGTGGTTTATTCCGCAGATACAATGAGCAGTTCTTC
CASGLFRRYNEQFF
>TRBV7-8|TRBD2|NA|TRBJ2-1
TGTGCCAGCAGCCCGGGACTAGCGGGGGCTACCTCCTACAATGAGCAGTTCTTC
CASSPGLAGATSYNEQFF
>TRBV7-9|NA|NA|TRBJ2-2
TGTGCCAGCAGCCCCGGGACAGGGGAGCTGTTTTTT
CASSPGTGELFF
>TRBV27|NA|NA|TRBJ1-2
TGTGCCAGCAGTTTCCGGGGGGGTTACTATGGCTACACCTTC
CASSFRGGYYGYTF
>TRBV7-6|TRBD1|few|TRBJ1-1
TGTGCCAGCAGCTTCACCCTGACAGGGTGGACTGAAGCTTTCTTT
CASSFTLTGWTEAFF
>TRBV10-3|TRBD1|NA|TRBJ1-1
TGTGCCATCAGGGTACAGGGGGCGGACACTGAAGCTTTCTTT
CAIRVQGADTEAFF